The entry below describes one T cell receptor (beta chain). Antigen specificity is unknown. One end of the junction fails to match germline, which may point to a read error. This entry belongs to a study of cytomegalovirus exposure and HLA in healthy donors. Study-wide findings and caveats: TCR beta chains associated with HLA were, in a later analysis, more clonally expanded than equally common others.

Use of 60 Vbeta and 13 Jbeta primers characterized the PCR. Clones were read by immunoSEQ multiplex PCR, and TCRdb kept only the in-frame ones, dropping some. The sample has some 130,000 clones, 70% to 80% seen once. The receptor's source is a human donor in good health. The specimen was PBMCs.

CDR3 residues: CSSSEGGFNQPQHF. CDR3 nucleotides: TGTTCCAGCAGCGAAGGGGGCTTCAATCAGCCCCAGCATTTT. This rearrangement joins TRBV7-9 to TRBJ1-5, with 7 bases aligning to TRBD1. The CDR3 spans 14 residues. CDR1 and CDR2 from the germline V gene are SEHNR and FQNEAQ (reference sequence).